The 11 T cell receptor beta chains in this list originate from one sample, sequenced in a study of T cell responses to AZD1222 COVID-19 vaccine. Sequencing was performed with immunoSEQ multiplex PCR; in TCRdb, only in-frame clones are kept and a portion is missing. The sample has some 98,000 clones, about nine tenths seen once. This material consisted of peripheral blood, taken 28 days after the second AZD1222 dose. The receptor set was obtained from an adult who received the AZD1222 COVID-19 vaccine.

This clone was detected only once. The V call is TRBV28, the J call TRBJ1-5; D is unresolved. CDR1 and CDR2 from the germline V gene are MDHEN and SYDVKM. The CDR3 totals 12 residues. V was shortened by 7 bases and J by 0 bases, with 4 bases between the two germline ends. The CDR3 region has the DNA TGTGCCAGCACCCATAGCAATCAGCCCCAGCATTTT. The encoded protein is CASTHSNQPQHF.

Here the CDR3 reads CASSLRGGSYEQYF. Written as DNA, the CDR3 is TGTGCCAGTAGTCTCAGGGGCGGGAGCTACGAGCAGTACTTC. The V gene is TRBV19, the J gene TRBJ2-7; TRBD2 might be the D (7 bases). Deletions cut 5 bases from V and 3 bases from J, with 14 bases between. The V gene's germline CDR1 is LNHDA and CDR2 SQIVND (reference sequence). This CDR3 spans 14 amino acids.

The CDR3 region is CASSPGGPNEQFF. Here the CDR3 DNA reads TGTGCCAGTAGCCCCGGGGGTCCAAATGAGCAGTTCTTC. The chain is built from TRBV19 and TRBJ2-1; a weak D match, TRBD2 (6 bases). Germline V gives CDR1 LNHDA, CDR2 SQIVND (reference sequence). CDR3 length: 13 residues. The V end was cut by 6 bases, the J end by 7 bases, with 13 bases between. Based on the CDR3 plus reference TRBV19 and TRBJ2-1, the full variable domain is DGGITQSPKYLFRKEGQNVTLSCEQNLNHDAMYWYRQDPGQGLRLIYYSQIVNDFQKGDIAEGYSVSREKKESFPLTVTSAQKNPTAFYLCASSPGGPNEQFFGPGTRLTVL.

This rearrangement joins TRBV19 to TRBJ1-2, with D uncertain. The CDR3 spans 16 residues. In germline, CDR1 is LNHDA, CDR2 SQIVND (reference sequence). V gave up 3 bases and J gave up 2 bases, with 16 bases separating them. The CDR3 protein is CASSIPRGGVNYGYTF. For the CDR3, the DNA is TGTGCCAGTAGTATCCCACGCGGCGGAGTGAACTATGGCTACACCTTC.

This rearrangement joins TRBV18 to TRBJ1-5, with a possible D match to TRBD1 (5 bases). Germline V gene lookup returns CDR1 KGHSH and CDR2 LQKENI. V dropped 3 bases and J dropped 10 bases, with 22 bases sitting between them. The CDR3 spans 16 residues. The CDR3 loop reads CASSPNFGGDAKPQHF. The CDR3 DNA reads as TGTGCCAGCTCACCGAATTTTGGGGGGGACGCCAAACCCCAGCATTTT. The full variable domain, with the rest looked up from reference TRBV18 and TRBJ1-5, is NAGVMQNPRHLVRRRGQEARLRCSPMKGHSHVYWYRQLPEEGLKFMVYLQKENIIDESGMPKERFSAEFPKEGPSILRIQQVVRGDSAAYFCASSPNFGGDAKPQHFGDGTRLSIL.

V and J are TRBV3-1 (or the pseudogene TRBV3-2) and TRBJ1-2; a weak D match, TRBD1 (5 bases). The ends were cut back, 3 bases at V and 7 bases at J, with 15 bases in the middle. This CDR3 has 14 amino acids. Germline V CDR1 and CDR2: LGHDT, YNNKEL (reference sequence). In DNA form, the CDR3 reads TGTGCCAGCAGCCAGGGACCGACAGTTGCTGGCTACACCTTC. It translates to CASSQGPTVAGYTF.

This clone was seen a single time. V is TRBV5-1 and J is TRBJ2-4; the D gene could be TRBD1 or TRBD2 (5 bases each). Germline V gives CDR1 SGHRS, CDR2 YFSETQ. The CDR3 loop spans 15 amino acids. In nucleotides, the CDR3 is TGCGCTAGCCAGAGTGGGGACCTAGCCAAAAACATTCAGTACTTC. Its translation: CASQSGDLAKNIQYF.

The chain recombines TRBV28 with TRBJ1-4; a possible D gene is TRBD1 (5 bases). The CDR3 sequence is 17 residues long. Germline CDR1 reads MDHEN; CDR2 reads SYDVKM. Trimming took 5 bases from V and 7 from J, leaving 23 bases between them. The CDR3 protein is CASSPPSRWGSSEKLFF. In nucleotides, the CDR3 is TGTGCCAGCAGTCCCCCGTCGCGCTGGGGGTCGAGTGAAAAACTGTTTTTT.

This chain connects TRBV29-1 to TRBJ2-7; the match to TRBD2 covers 9 bases. Germline CDR1 reads SQVTM; CDR2 reads ANQGSEA. The CDR3 has 12 amino acids. The V gene end was trimmed by 4 bases and the J gene end by 3 bases; junction bases not matched to a gene: 1. The DNA for the CDR3 is TGCAGCGTTGGAGCGGGAGGCTACGAGCAGTACTTC. This sequence encodes CSVGAGGYEQYF.

The chain couples TRBV5-4 to TRBJ2-3; 9 positions match TRBD1. V shed 0 bases, J shed 6 bases, and the junction held 8 bases outside the gene matches. The CDR3 sequence is 16 residues long. CDR1 and CDR2 from the germline V gene are SGHNT and YYREEE (reference sequence). This chain's CDR3 is CASSLDSGQGSDTQYF. CDR3 coding DNA: TGTGCCAGCAGCTTGGATTCCGGACAGGGGTCGGATACGCAGTATTTT.

V gene TRBV20-1 combines with J gene TRBJ2-7, with a weak D call TRBD1 (5 bases). Trimming cost V 6 bases and J 7 bases, with 13 bases left between them. This CDR3 spans 11 amino acids. CDR1 DFQATT and CDR2 SNEGSKA come from the germline V gene (reference sequence). In DNA, the CDR3 is TGCAGTGCCTTTAGACAGCCTGAGCAGTACTTC. Residues: CSAFRQPEQYF.